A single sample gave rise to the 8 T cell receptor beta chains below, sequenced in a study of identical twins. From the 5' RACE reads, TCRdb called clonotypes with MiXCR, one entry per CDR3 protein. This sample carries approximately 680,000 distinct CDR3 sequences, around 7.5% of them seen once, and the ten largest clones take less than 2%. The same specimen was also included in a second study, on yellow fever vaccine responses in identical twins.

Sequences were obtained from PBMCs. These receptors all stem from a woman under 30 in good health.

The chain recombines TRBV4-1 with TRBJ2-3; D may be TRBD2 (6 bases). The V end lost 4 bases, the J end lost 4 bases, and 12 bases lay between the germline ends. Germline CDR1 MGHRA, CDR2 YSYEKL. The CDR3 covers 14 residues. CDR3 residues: CASSLSEGADTQYF. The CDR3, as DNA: TGCGCCAGCAGCCTCTCGGAGGGTGCAGATACGCAGTATTTT.

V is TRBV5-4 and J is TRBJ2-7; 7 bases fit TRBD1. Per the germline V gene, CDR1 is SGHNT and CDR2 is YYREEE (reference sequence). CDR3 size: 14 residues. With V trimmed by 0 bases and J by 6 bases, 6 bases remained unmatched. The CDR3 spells CASSLAPAGGEQYF. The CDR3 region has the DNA TGTGCCAGCAGCTTGGCCCCCGCAGGGGGCGAGCAGTACTTC.

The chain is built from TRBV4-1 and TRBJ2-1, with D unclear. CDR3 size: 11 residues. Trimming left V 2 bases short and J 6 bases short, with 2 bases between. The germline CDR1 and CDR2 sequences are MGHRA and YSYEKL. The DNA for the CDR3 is TGCGCCAGCAGCCAATTCAATGAGCAGTTCTTC. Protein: CASSQFNEQFF.

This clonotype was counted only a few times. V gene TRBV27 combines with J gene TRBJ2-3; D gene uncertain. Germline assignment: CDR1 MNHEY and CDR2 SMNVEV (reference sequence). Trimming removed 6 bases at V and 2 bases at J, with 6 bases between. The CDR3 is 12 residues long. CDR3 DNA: TGTGCCAGCAGGAGTTACACAGATACGCAGTATTTT. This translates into CASRSYTDTQYF.

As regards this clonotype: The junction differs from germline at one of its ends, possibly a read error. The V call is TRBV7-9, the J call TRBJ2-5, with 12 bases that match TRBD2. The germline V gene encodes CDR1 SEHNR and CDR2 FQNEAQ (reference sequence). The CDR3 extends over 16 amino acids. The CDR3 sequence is CASSLRELAGGEAQYF. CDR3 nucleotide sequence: TGTGCCAGCAGCTTACGGGAACTAGCGGGAGGAGAGGCCCAGTACTTC.

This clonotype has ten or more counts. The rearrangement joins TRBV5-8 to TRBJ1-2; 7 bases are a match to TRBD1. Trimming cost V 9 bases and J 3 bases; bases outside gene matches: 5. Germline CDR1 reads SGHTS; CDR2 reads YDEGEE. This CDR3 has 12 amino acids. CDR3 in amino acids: CAIRGPYYGYTF. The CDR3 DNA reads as TGTGCCATAAGGGGGCCCTACTATGGCTACACCTTC. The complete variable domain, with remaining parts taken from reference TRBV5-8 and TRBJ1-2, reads EAGVTQSPTHLIKTRGQQATLRCSPISGHTSVYWYQQALGLGLQFLLWYDEGEERNRGNFPPRFSGRQFPNYSSELNVNALELEDSALYLCAIRGPYYGYTFGSGTRLTVV.

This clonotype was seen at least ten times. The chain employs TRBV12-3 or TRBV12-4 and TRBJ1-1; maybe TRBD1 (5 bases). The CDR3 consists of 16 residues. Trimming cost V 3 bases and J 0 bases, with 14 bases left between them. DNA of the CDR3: TGTGCCAGCAGTTTTAAGGGGTTTGGTGTGAACACTGAAGCTTTCTTT. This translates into CASSFKGFGVNTEAFF.

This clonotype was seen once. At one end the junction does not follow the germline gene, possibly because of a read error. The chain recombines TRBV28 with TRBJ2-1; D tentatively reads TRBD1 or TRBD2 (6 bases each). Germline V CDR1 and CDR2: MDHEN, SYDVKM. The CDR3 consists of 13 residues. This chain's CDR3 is CASTLGGGQGQFF. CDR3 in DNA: TGTGCCAGCACTTTAGGAGGGGGGCAGGGGCAGTTCTTC.